These T cell receptor beta chains were read from a single sample in a study of PD-1 blockade in classical Hodgkin lymphoma. Sequenced by immunoSEQ multiplex PCR; TCRdb stores in-frame clones only, minus some. The sample lists several thousand clones, 60% occurring once. This sample comprised CD8+ T cells from blood, obtained before the fourth cycle of nivolumab. These receptors were taken from a human donor with classical Hodgkin lymphoma. The CDR3 runs from the conserved cysteine through the conserved F or W. The order of the fields is CDR3 length, clone size, V gene, J gene, D gene, CDR3 protein, CDR3 DNA. The D gene is left open where the match is weak. The size field is filled for only some rows; it gives once, few, many or a size class.

14	few	TRBV27	TRBJ1-4	NA	CASSQGRIREKLFF	TGTGCCAGCAGTCAAGGTCGGATCCGGGAAAAACTGTTTTTT
14	NA	TRBV6-4	TRBJ2-7	TRBD2	CASSVPRTSGEQYF	TGTGCCAGCAGTGTCCCGAGGACTAGCGGTGAGCAGTACTTC
14	NA	TRBV13	TRBJ1-2	TRBD1	CASSRGQGADGYTF	TGTGCCAGCAGTCGCGGACAGGGGGCCGATGGCTACACCTTC
12	NA	TRBV5-6	TRBJ2-7	NA	CASSFYKDEQYF	TGTGCCAGCAGCTTCTACAAGGACGAGCAGTACTTC
15	medium-sized	TRBV28	TRBJ2-5	TRBD2	CASTSRGGRGETQYF	TGTGCCAGCACATCCCGGGGGGGCAGGGGAGAGACCCAGTACTTC
13	NA	TRBV7-9	TRBJ2-7	TRBD2	CASSSGRSNEQYF	TGTGCCAGCAGCTCCGGGAGGAGCAACGAGCAGTACTTC
14	few	TRBV7-8	TRBJ1-5	NA	CASSLGGAKQPQHF	TGTGCCAGCAGCTTAGGGGGGGCGAAACAGCCCCAGCATTTT
13	few	TRBV27	TRBJ1-2	NA	CASSHGPLYGYTF	TGTGCCAGTTCTCATGGCCCCCTCTATGGCTACACCTTC
12	NA	TRBV7-9	TRBJ1-2	NA	CASSLDPYGYTF	TGTGCCAGCAGCTTAGACCCCTATGGCTACACCTTC
15	NA	TRBV10-2	TRBJ1-4	TRBD1	CASSDPGTGAEKLFF	TGCGCCAGCAGTGATCCCGGGACAGGGGCAGAAAAACTGTTTTTT
13	medium-sized	TRBV2	TRBJ1-1	NA	CASSEPGDTEAFF	TGTGCCAGCAGTGAGCCGGGAGACACTGAAGCTTTCTTT
13	NA	TRBV5-1	TRBJ1-1	TRBD1	CASSDRVGTEAFF	TGCGCCAGCAGCGACAGGGTTGGAACTGAAGCTTTCTTT
17	NA	TRBV28	TRBJ1-3	NA	CASSLYRRADSGNTIYF	TGTGCCAGCAGTTTGTATAGGAGGGCCGACTCTGGAAACACCATATATTTT
15	NA	TRBV2	TRBJ2-7	NA	CASSEIGAPHYEQYF	TGTGCCAGCAGTGAGATCGGGGCCCCGCACTACGAGCAGTACTTC
16	NA	TRBV2	TRBJ2-2	NA	CASSSPGGPRTGELFF	TGTGCCAGCAGTTCGCCCGGGGGGCCGAGAACCGGGGAGCTGTTTTTT
13	few	TRBV7-8	TRBJ1-1	NA	CASSIGGDTEAFF	TGTGCCAGCAGCATAGGTGGGGACACTGAAGCTTTCTTT
19	NA	TRBV7-6	TRBJ1-4	NA	CASSLGPRTATLINEKLFF	TGTGCCAGCAGCCTCGGGCCGAGGACAGCTACACTTATTAATGAAAAACTGTTTTTT
15	few	TRBV6-6	TRBJ2-7	TRBD1	CASSYRDRGAYEQYF	TGTGCCAGCAGTTACCGCGACAGGGGAGCCTACGAGCAGTACTTC
13	NA	TRBV7-9	TRBJ2-7	NA	CASSSTFKYEQYF	TGTGCCAGCAGCTCAACTTTTAAGTACGAGCAGTACTTC
17	NA	TRBV4-2	TRBJ2-1	NA	CASSQEDIRGHYNEQFF	TGTGCCAGCAGCCAAGAAGATATCCGCGGACATTACAATGAGCAGTTCTTC
14	NA	TRBV1	TRBJ2-1	NA	CTSSPAGGPWEQFF	TGCACCAGCAGCCCAGCGGGAGGGCCTTGGGAGCAGTTCTTC
15	once	TRBV27	TRBJ2-3	NA	CASSVVRGGTDTQYF	TGTGCCAGCAGCGTCGTGAGGGGTGGCACAGATACGCAGTATTTT
14	NA	TRBV28	TRBJ1-1	TRBD1	CASSFTGGITEAFF	TGTGCCAGCAGTTTCACAGGGGGAATCACTGAAGCTTTCTTT
13	NA	TRBV4-2	TRBJ2-7	NA	CASSQLGHYEQYF	TGTGCCAGCAGCCAGCTGGGACACTACGAGCAGTACTTC
15	NA	TRBV29-1	TRBJ2-7	NA	CSVSGGQNPSYEQYF	TGCAGCGTTTCCGGGGGACAGAATCCGAGTTACGAGCAGTACTTC
15	medium-sized	TRBV4-2	TRBJ1-1	NA	CASSQNSAMNTEAFF	TGTGCCAGCAGCCAAAACTCTGCTATGAACACTGAAGCTTTCTTT
15	NA	TRBV7-7	TRBJ2-5	TRBD2	CASSRWETGGETQYF	TGTGCCAGCAGCCGGTGGGAAACGGGAGGGGAGACCCAGTACTTC
16	few	TRBV5-1	TRBJ2-5	NA	CASSLVGGGLQETQYF	TGCGCCAGCAGCTTGGTCGGTGGAGGACTACAAGAGACCCAGTACTTC
16	NA	TRBV5-1	TRBJ2-5	TRBD2	CASSNVVGGSTETQYF	TGCGCCAGCAGCAACGTAGTCGGGGGGTCTACAGAGACCCAGTACTTC
16	few	TRBV28	TRBJ2-1	TRBD2	CASSSLSGGPWNEQFF	TGTGCCAGCAGTTCGCTTTCGGGAGGGCCATGGAATGAGCAGTTCTTC
16	NA	TRBV27	TRBJ2-7	TRBD1	CASSAAGQGAPYEQYF	TGTGCCAGCAGTGCAGCCGGACAGGGGGCCCCCTACGAGCAGTACTTC
12	few	TRBV27	TRBJ2-1	NA	CASSFQGSEQFF	TGTGCCAGCAGTTTTCAGGGGAGTGAGCAGTTCTTC
12	NA	TRBV7-8	TRBJ1-1	NA	CASSLVWSEAFF	TGTGCCAGCAGCTTAGTGTGGTCCGAAGCTTTCTTT
15	NA	TRBV4-3	TRBJ2-7	NA	CASSQDPLRGDEQYF	TGCGCCAGCAGCCAAGATCCCCTGAGGGGCGACGAGCAGTACTTC
13	NA	TRBV10-2	TRBJ1-1	NA	CASSETSNTEAFF	TGCGCCAGCAGTGAAACCTCGAACACTGAAGCTTTCTTT
12	NA	TRBV11-2	TRBJ1-1	NA	CASSLEGGEAFF	TGTGCCAGCAGCTTGGAGGGGGGAGAAGCTTTCTTT
13	NA	TRBV5-6	TRBJ1-2	NA	CASSSGPPDGYTF	TGTGCCAGCAGCTCCGGCCCCCCGGATGGCTACACCTTC